These T cell receptor beta chains were read from a single sample in a study of T-cell memory formation after mild COVID-19. TCRdb reprocessed the 5' RACE reads with MiXCR, giving one entry per CDR3 protein. The table lists tens of thousands of distinct CDR3 sequences, about 16% of them singletons. Sequences were obtained from PBMCs or a T cell subset sorted from them (not recorded which). The receptor set was obtained from a man aged 18 to 29 who had mild COVID-19 (a few samples of this study predate the infection). Cell type and time point are not known. CDR3s include the opening cysteine and the closing phenylalanine or tryptophan. The order of the fields is J gene, V gene, clone size, D gene, CDR3 DNA, CDR3 protein. D genes are given only for firm matches. The size field is filled for only some rows; it gives once, few, many or a size class.

>TRBJ2-1|TRBV7-6|NA|TRBD2
TGTGCCAGCAGCCCCGGGACTAGCGGGACTTACAATGAGCAGTTCTTC
CASSPGTSGTYNEQFF
>TRBJ2-5|TRBV4-3|few|NA
TGCGCCAGCAGCCAAGATATGCTGGAGACCCAGTACTTC
CASSQDMLETQYF
>TRBJ2-3|TRBV27|many|NA
TGTGCCAGCAGGAGGATCGGGAATACGCAGTATTTT
CASRRIGNTQYF
>TRBJ1-2|TRBV27|NA|TRBD1
TGTGCCAGCACAGGGGGCTACTTGGAAGGCTACACCTTC
CASTGGYLEGYTF
>TRBJ1-6|TRBV25-1|few|NA
TGTGCCAGCAGTGATGGCTCCTATAATTCACCCCTCCACTTT
CASSDGSYNSPLHF
>TRBJ2-2|TRBV5-1|NA|NA
TGCGCCAGCGCCTACAGGGAGAACACCGGGGAGCTGTTTTTT
CASAYRENTGELFF
>TRBJ2-2|TRBV7-9|few|TRBD1
TGTGCCAGCAGCTTACAAGGGACAGGGGCCACCGGGGAGCTGTTTTTT
CASSLQGTGATGELFF
>TRBJ1-1|TRBV11-1|few|TRBD1
TGTGCCAGCAGCCTACAGGGGCTCGCCTCTCTGAACACTGAAGCTTTCTTT
CASSLQGLASLNTEAFF
>TRBJ2-5|TRBV20-1|many|NA
TGCAGTGCTAGTTCCCGTAGGGAGACCCAGTACTTC
CSASSRRETQYF
>TRBJ2-1|TRBV7-9|NA|NA
TGTGCCAGCAGCTTAGTCGTCCGCCATGAGCAGTTCTTC
CASSLVVRHEQFF
>TRBJ2-1|TRBV9|few|TRBD1
TGTGCCAGCAGCTCCCGGGACAGGGAATGGGATGAGCAGTTCTTC
CASSSRDREWDEQFF
>TRBJ1-2|TRBV4-2|NA|NA
TGTGCCAGCAGCCAAGGGACAGCTAACTATGGCTACACCTTC
CASSQGTANYGYTF
>TRBJ2-7|TRBV7-8|NA|NA
TGTGCCAGCAGCCCCACCCGGGTCTTTACCTACGAGCAGTACTTC
CASSPTRVFTYEQYF
>TRBJ1-4|TRBV4-3|few|TRBD1
TGCGCCAGCAGCGCATCAGGGGGCCTCATTGAAAAACTGTTTTTT
CASSASGGLIEKLFF
>TRBJ1-6|TRBV20-1|NA|TRBD1
TGCAGTGCTAGGGTTCACGACAGGGCTTATAATTCACCCCTCCACTTT
CSARVHDRAYNSPLHF
>TRBJ1-2|TRBV6-2/TRBV6-3|NA|NA
TGTGCCAGCTACAGCGGGTACGATGGCTACACCTTC
CASYSGYDGYTF
>TRBJ2-1|TRBV20-1|few|TRBD1
TGCAGTGCCATAACAGGGGGCTTTGACAATGAGCAGTTCTTC
CSAITGGFDNEQFF
>TRBJ1-1|TRBV4-3|NA|NA
TGCGCCAGCAGCCAAGATCGTCGGGGTGCGAACACTGAAGCTTTCTTT
CASSQDRRGANTEAFF
>TRBJ2-3|TRBV4-3|many|TRBD2
TGCGCCAGCAGCCAAACCCCGTCAAGCGGGGGGCCGCAGTATTTT
CASSQTPSSGGPQYF
>TRBJ2-5|TRBV28|NA|TRBD1
TGTGCCACCACTGGATTGGACAGGGGTAAGAAAGAGACCCAGTACTTC
CATTGLDRGKKETQYF
>TRBJ2-4|TRBV2|NA|NA
TGTGCCATCCCCTCGAGGTTTGACAAAAACATTCAGTACTTC
CAIPSRFDKNIQYF
>TRBJ2-3|TRBV20-1|NA|NA
TGCAGTGCTAACCGTGGCACAGATACGCAGTATTTT
CSANRGTDTQYF
>TRBJ2-5|TRBV6-5|few|NA
TGTGCCAGCAGTTACTACCTGCGGACCTCAATGGAGACCCAGTACTTC
CASSYYLRTSMETQYF
>TRBJ1-1|TRBV7-9|few|NA
NA
CASSFGAGGGRAEAFF
>TRBJ2-5|TRBV24-1|NA|TRBD1
TGTGCCACCAGTCCCGGGACAGTTGCCGGAGAGACCCAGTACTTC
CATSPGTVAGETQYF
>TRBJ1-1|TRBV5-1|NA|NA
TGCGCCAGCAGCTTGAGGAACCCAACAAGGAACACTGAAGCTTTCTTT
CASSLRNPTRNTEAFF
>TRBJ1-1|TRBV12-3/TRBV12-4|NA|NA
TGTGCCAGCAGTCTGGGTTCGCACACTGAAGCTTTCTTT
CASSLGSHTEAFF
>TRBJ2-4|TRBV10-3|few|NA
TGTGCCATCAGTGAGTCGGCCGGGACAGCCAAAAACATTCAGTACTTC
CAISESAGTAKNIQYF
>TRBJ1-1|TRBV12-3/TRBV12-4|many|NA
TGTGCCAGCAGTTCAGGGGAGGGAACTGAAGCTTTCTTT
CASSSGEGTEAFF
>TRBJ2-1|TRBV7-9|NA|TRBD1
TGTGCCAGCGGAGACAGGGGCCCTTCCTACAATGAGCAGTTCTTC
CASGDRGPSYNEQFF
>TRBJ2-1|TRBV7-2|few|NA
TGTGCCAGCAGCTATCGGGACTACAATGAGCAGTTCTTC
CASSYRDYNEQFF
>TRBJ1-1|TRBV11-2|few|TRBD1
TGTGCCAGCAGCTTCCACAGGGGGGCTGAAGCTTTCTTT
CASSFHRGAEAFF
>TRBJ2-3|TRBV9|NA|TRBD1
TGTGCCAGCAGCGTAGAAGGACAGGGCACAGATACGCAGTATTTT
CASSVEGQGTDTQYF
>TRBJ2-7|TRBV5-1|few|NA
TGCGCCAGCAGCCCAACCCCGACAGAATCCTACGAGCAGTACTTC
CASSPTPTESYEQYF
>TRBJ1-1|TRBV5-1|many|NA
TGCGCCAGCAGCTCCCAGGGCGCGAACACTGAAGCTTTCTTT
CASSSQGANTEAFF
>TRBJ2-3|TRBV30|NA|TRBD2
TGTGCCTGGAGTGTAACGACTAGCTCAGATACGCAGTATTTT
CAWSVTTSSDTQYF
>TRBJ2-7|TRBV5-1|many|NA
TGCGCCAGCAGCTTGGCTTGGAGCTACGAGCAGTACTTC
CASSLAWSYEQYF
>TRBJ1-2|TRBV29-1|many|NA
TGCAGCGTCGAAGGGGGGTTTGATGGCTACACCTTC
CSVEGGFDGYTF
>TRBJ1-2|TRBV20-1|few|TRBD1
TGCAGTGCTGAAATCCGCGACAGGGAAGCTGGTGGCTACACCTTC
CSAEIRDREAGGYTF
>TRBJ2-2|TRBV11-2|few|NA
TGTGCCAGCAGCTCCAGGGGACCCGGGGAGCTGTTTTTT
CASSSRGPGELFF
>TRBJ2-5|TRBV6-6|large|NA
TGTGCCAGCAGACTTAAGTTGACGTCCCAAGAGACCCAGTACTTC
CASRLKLTSQETQYF
>TRBJ1-1|TRBV13|once|NA
TGTGCCAGCGGGTTACTGGGGACACAGCTAGAAGCTTTCTTT
CASGLLGTQLEAFF
>TRBJ2-7|TRBV4-1|few|TRBD1
TGCGCCAGCAGCCTCCGGGGGAACACAGGGGGTGAGCAGTACTTC
CASSLRGNTGGEQYF
>TRBJ2-7|TRBV19|many|NA
TGTGCCAGTAGTATCCAAGGCTGGGGAGCCCACGAGCAGTACTTC
CASSIQGWGAHEQYF
>TRBJ2-7|TRBV2|NA|NA
TGTGCCAGCATGGGGAGGTACTCCTACGAGCAGTACTTC
CASMGRYSYEQYF
>TRBJ2-3|TRBV9|few|TRBD2
TGTGCCAGCAGCGTATCAGGCGGGGGGGCCGCAGATACGCAGTATTTT
CASSVSGGGAADTQYF
>TRBJ1-1|TRBV6-2/TRBV6-3|few|NA
TGTGCCAGCAGCTTAAGGGGCATGGACACTGAAGCTTTCTTT
CASSLRGMDTEAFF